The clone carrying this T cell receptor beta chain has ten or more counts. This sample is drawn from a study of T cells in Graves' hyperthyroidism and ophthalmopathy. Amplified TCR beta CDR3 regions derived from RNA transcripts. HTBI primers were employed in a first-round RT-PCR of the TCR CDR3. TCRdb called the multiplex PCR reads again in MiXCR, with one record for every CDR3 protein. The table shows under 400,000 distinct CDR3 sequences, with 18% occurring only once. This receptor was identified in a woman between 35 and 50 years old with Graves' ophthalmopathy. Sequenced: blood.

This chain's CDR3 is CASSSAFYEQYF. Here the CDR3 DNA reads TGTGCCAGCAGTAGTGCTTTCTACGAGCAGTACTTC. The rearrangement links TRBV28 to TRBJ2-7; D is unresolved. The CDR3 sequence is 12 residues long. The V end was cut by 5 bases, the J end by 3 bases, with 8 bases between. Germline V gene data show CDR1 as MDHEN and CDR2 as SYDVKM.